The 18 T cell receptor beta chains below come from one sample, sequenced in a study of Ad26.COV2.S vaccination and SARS-CoV-2 variants. Here immunoSEQ multiplex PCR was the method, and the copy in TCRdb shows in-frame clones only, minus some. The sample consists of about half a million clones, around 89% of them appearing once. Treatment indicated: roughly 19 received Ad26.COV2.S at low or high dose, single or two shots; about 5 received placebo; per-sample allocation not given. Sampling occurred on day 63 after the first vaccine or placebo injection. Sequenced material: peripheral blood, taken in a trial of Ad26.COV2.S vaccine versus placebo. The source is a person aged 18-65 years who received the Ad26.COV2.S COVID-19 vaccine or a placebo.

The chain recombines TRBV4-2 with TRBJ1-2; D call uncertain. This CDR3 spans 14 amino acids. Germline assignment: CDR1 LGHNA and CDR2 YNFKEQ. V lost 0 bases to trimming and J lost 4 bases, with 9 bases between them. CDR3 sequence: CASSQEPGSYGYTF. CDR3 sequence (DNA): TGTGCCAGCAGCCAAGAGCCAGGCAGCTATGGCTACACCTTC.

This clone was seen just once. The chain couples TRBV5-4 to TRBJ1-4; D remains unclear. The CDR3 totals 15 residues. The germline V gene encodes CDR1 SGHNT and CDR2 YYREEE (reference sequence). Trimming left V 0 bases short and J 3 bases short, with 9 bases between. DNA for the CDR3: TGTGCCAGCAGCTTGGAGGACGCCCCTAATGAAAAACTGTTTTTT. It is translated as CASSLEDAPNEKLFF.

CDR3 nucleotide sequence: TGTGCCAGTAGGACTAGCGGGGGAAAGACCCAGTACTTC. The encoded protein is CASRTSGGKTQYF. V is TRBV19 and J is TRBJ2-5, with 12 positions matching TRBD2. Per the germline V gene, CDR1 is LNHDA and CDR2 is SQIVND (reference sequence). J was trimmed by 6 bases and V by 6 bases; bases with no gene match: 2. The length of the CDR3 is 13 residues.

The rearrangement joins TRBV30 to TRBJ1-3; 7 nucleotides match TRBD1. The CDR3 sequence is 15 residues long. Germline V gene lookup returns CDR1 GTSNPN and CDR2 SVGIG (reference sequence). V gave up 0 bases and J gave up 0 bases; unmatched junction bases: 2. The chain's CDR3 is CAWSVGQASGNTIYF. The CDR3 coding sequence is TGTGCCTGGAGTGTAGGACAGGCCTCTGGAAACACCATATATTTT.

This chain uses TRBV3-1 (or the pseudogene TRBV3-2) with TRBJ2-7; TRBD1 or TRBD2 may be the D gene (5 bases each). Germline V CDR1 and CDR2: LGHDT, YNNKEL (reference sequence). The CDR3 contains 15 residues. V was clipped by 5 bases and J by 1 base, with 15 bases between them. The CDR3 bases are TGTGCCAGCAGCTGGCCCGGGGCCCCTTCCTACGAGCAGTACTTC. Protein: CASSWPGAPSYEQYF.

The V gene is TRBV14, the J gene TRBJ1-4; no definite D call. The CDR3 sequence is 16 residues long. The germline V gene has CDR1 SGHDN and CDR2 FVKESK. Deletions cut 3 bases from V and 0 bases from J, with 11 bases between. The CDR3, as DNA: TGTGCCAGCAGCCAGGTATCTGGGACAACTAATGAAAAACTGTTTTTT. Its translation is CASSQVSGTTNEKLFF.

The rearrangement links TRBV5-1 to TRBJ1-4; 10 bases are shared with TRBD1. The J segment lost 4 bases and the V segment lost 7 bases, leaving 1 base of the junction unmatched. The CDR3 is made up of 13 amino acids. Germline V lookup: CDR1 SGHRS, CDR2 YFSETQ. As DNA, the CDR3 is TGCGCCAGCGGGACAGGGGATAATGAAAAACTGTTTTTT. Residues: CASGTGDNEKLFF.

The J gene is TRBJ2-2, the V gene TRBV9, with a weak D call TRBD1 (6 bases). Germline V lookup: CDR1 SGDLS, CDR2 YYNGEE. The CDR3 has 16 residues. Trimming took off 4 bases at V and 2 bases at J, with 15 bases between the two ends. CDR3 sequence reads: CASSRNRQVNTGELFF. CDR3 coding DNA: TGTGCCAGCAGCCGCAACCGACAGGTTAACACCGGGGAGCTGTTTTTT.

The CDR3 DNA reads as TGTGCCAGCAGCTTGGTGGGGGTGCAGTTCTTC. Its translation: CASSLVGVQFF. The chain employs TRBV5-8 and TRBJ2-1; D could derive from TRBD1 or TRBD2 (5 bases each). V was pared by 0 bases and J by 12 bases, with 7 bases between. This CDR3 has 11 amino acids. Germline lookup yields CDR1 SGHTS and CDR2 YDEGEE. Full variable domain (rest looked up from reference TRBV5-8 and TRBJ2-1): EAGVTQSPTHLIKTRGQQATLRCSPISGHTSVYWYQQALGLGLQFLLWYDEGEERNRGNFPPRFSGRQFPNYSSELNVNALELEDSALYLCASSLVGVQFFGPGTRLTVL.

This clone was found a few times. V usage is TRBV19 and J usage is TRBJ2-7; maybe TRBD1 (6 bases). Germline CDR1 LNHDA, CDR2 SQIVND (reference sequence). Deletions cut 4 bases from V and 7 bases from J, with 20 bases between. The CDR3 totals 15 residues. Here the CDR3 reads CASSTRGHPLLEQYF. CDR3 in DNA: TGTGCCAGTAGTACTAGGGGACATCCCCTCCTGGAGCAGTACTTC.

The rearrangement uses TRBV12-5 and TRBJ2-3, with 10 bases matching TRBD2. Germline V gene data show CDR1 as LGHNT and CDR2 as FRNRAP. The length of the CDR3 is 20 residues. Trimming took 3 bases from V and 1 from J; bases not matched to a gene: 16. DNA for the CDR3: TGTGCTAGTGGTTTACCACTCCTAGCGGGAGCAGAACTGGGCACAGATACGCAGTATTTT. It codes for CASGLPLLAGAELGTDTQYF.

The chain is built from TRBV6-5 and TRBJ2-1; TRBD1 is a possible D gene (6 bases). This CDR3 is built from 15 residues. Germline CDR1 reads MNHEY; CDR2 reads SVGAGI. V lost 6 bases, J lost 2 bases, and 14 bases lay in between. CDR3 region: CASSQQGTTYNEQFF. CDR3 nucleotides: TGTGCCAGCAGCCAACAGGGTACTACCTACAATGAGCAGTTCTTC.

Comments on this clone: At the DNA level, this CDR3 is encoded by other sequences in the same sample as well. The chain uses TRBV7-2 and TRBJ1-5; D gene ambiguous. This CDR3 is built from 13 residues. In germline, CDR1 is SGHTA, CDR2 FQGNSA. Trimming stripped 1 base from V and 7 bases from J, with 8 bases between. CDR3 nucleotide sequence: TGTGCCAGCAGCTTAGGTTATCGGCAGCCCCAGCATTTT. This gives the protein CASSLGYRQPQHF.

This chain joins TRBV15 and TRBJ2-1, with 13 bases that match TRBD2. The CDR3 totals 17 residues. Germline V gives CDR1 LNHNV, CDR2 YYDKDF (reference sequence). V lost 1 base and J lost 3; bases outside the gene matches: 3. CDR3 loop: CATSRARTSGSYNEQFF. The DNA for the CDR3 is TGTGCCACCAGCAGAGCTCGGACTAGCGGGAGCTACAATGAGCAGTTCTTC. The full variable domain, its missing parts supplied by reference TRBV15 and TRBJ2-1, is DAMVIQNPRYQVTQFGKPVTLSCSQTLNHNVMYWYQQKSSQAPKLLFHYYDKDFNNEADTPDNFQSRRPNTSFCFLDIRSPGLGDTAMYLCATSRARTSGSYNEQFFGPGTRLTVL.

The chain carries TRBV12-3 or TRBV12-4 and TRBJ2-5; D remains unclear. Deletions cut 5 bases from V and 4 bases from J, with 11 bases between. The length of the CDR3 is 13 residues. The CDR3 here is CASSVGVSETQYF. Written as DNA, the CDR3 is TGTGCCAGCAGTGTTGGGGTCTCAGAGACCCAGTACTTC.

The chain couples TRBV15 to TRBJ2-2; the match to TRBD1 covers 8 bases. This CDR3 is built from 14 residues. V lost 6 bases and J lost 7; bases outside the gene matches: 7. In germline, CDR1 is LNHNV, CDR2 YYDKDF (reference sequence). This chain's CDR3 is CATRETGAGGELFF. The DNA for the CDR3 is TGTGCCACCAGGGAGACAGGGGCGGGCGGGGAGCTGTTTTTT.

The rearrangement links TRBV4-1 to TRBJ1-2, with D perhaps TRBD1 (6 bases). The CDR3 loop spans 12 amino acids. From germline, CDR1 is MGHRA and CDR2 YSYEKL. V lost 4 bases to trimming and J lost 7 bases, with 10 bases between them. The CDR3 region is CASSRGQSGYTF. DNA for the CDR3: TGCGCCAGCAGCCGAGGACAGTCTGGCTACACCTTC.

This sequence joins TRBV20-1 and TRBJ2-7, with D possibly being TRBD1 or TRBD2 (6 bases each). V lost 5 bases and J 9 bases, leaving 14 bases between the germline ends. Germline loops: CDR1 DFQATT, CDR2 SNEGSKA (reference sequence). The CDR3 extends over 11 amino acids. The CDR3 DNA reads as TGCAGTGCTCACGGGGGCGCAGGGCAGTACTTC. Encoded protein: CSAHGGAGQYF.